Shown below are 25 T cell receptor beta chains from a single sample sequenced in a study of PD-L1 blockade in urothelial cancer (dated by TCRdb to 2015 to 2018). Library method: the immunoSEQ multiplex PCR assay. The source is immuneACCESS, and TCRdb retained only in-frame sequences with V and J called. Part of the clones is not carried over; for the studies checked, unresolved V genes explain less than half of this, and the remainder is unexplained. A total of under 100,000 clones appear in this sample, around 91% of them only once. The ten largest clones add up to 1.5% to 2% of the sample. Explained via the paper, the time point label denotes: pretreatment peripheral blood. Source: PBMCs, taken around atezolizumab (anti-PD-L1) treatment. The receptors shown here come from a man between 60 and 70 years old with urothelial cancer.

The rearrangement uses TRBV30 and TRBJ2-5; D gene unclear. Germline lookup yields CDR1 GTSNPN and CDR2 SVGIG (reference sequence). The V and J ends lost 2 bases and 2 bases respectively, with 15 bases between them. This CDR3 comprises 15 residues. The CDR3, as DNA: TGTGCCTGGAGTCTGGGCCCCACTTGGCAAGAGACCCAGTACTTC. It codes for CAWSLGPTWQETQYF.

The sample holds one count of this clone. This chain joins TRBV2 and TRBJ2-2; 10 bases fit TRBD2. V gave up 7 bases and J gave up 4 bases; unmatched junction bases: 6. The CDR3 totals 15 residues. The V gene's germline CDR1 is SNHLY and CDR2 FYNNEI. The CDR3 DNA sequence: TGTGCCAGCAATGATCTAGCGGGAGCCACCGGGGAGCTGTTTTTT. Translated, it gives CASNDLAGATGELFF. Complete variable domain (other parts from reference TRBV2 and TRBJ2-2): EPEVTQTPSHQVTQMGQEVILRCVPISNHLYFYWYRQILGQKVEFLVSFYNNEISEKSEIFDDQFSVERPDGSNFTLKIRSTKLEDSAMYFCASNDLAGATGELFFGEGSRLTVL.

V is TRBV5-4 and J is TRBJ2-1; 9 nucleotides match TRBD2. The CDR3 has 18 residues. V was pared by 0 bases and J by 0 bases, with 7 bases of the junction left unmatched. Germline values: CDR1 SGHNT, CDR2 YYREEE (reference sequence). The CDR3 is CASSLDGGGASSYNEQFF. CDR3 sequence (DNA): TGTGCCAGCAGCTTGGATGGCGGGGGGGCTTCCTCCTACAATGAGCAGTTCTTC.

The chain carries TRBV5-1 and TRBJ1-4; the match to TRBD1 covers 11 bases. Germline V CDR1 and CDR2: SGHRS, YFSETQ. The junction had 3 bases not matched to a gene; V was cut back by 3 bases and J by 2 bases. The CDR3 loop spans 16 amino acids. In nucleotides, the CDR3 is TGCGCCAGCAGCTGGACAGGGGGCAGTACTAATGAAAAACTGTTTTTT. It is translated as CASSWTGGSTNEKLFF.

The chain recombines TRBV5-1 with TRBJ2-2, with a tentative D call TRBD1 (6 bases). The CDR3 has 14 residues. The germline V and J ends were trimmed by 6 bases and 0 bases, with 9 bases remaining between them. Looked up from germline, CDR1 is SGHRS and CDR2 is YFSETQ. The CDR3 is CASKGTTNTGELFF. CDR3 in DNA: TGCGCCAGCAAAGGGACAACGAACACCGGGGAGCTGTTTTTT.

The rearrangement joins TRBV5-1 to TRBJ2-7; 8 positions agree with TRBD2. Germline trimming cut 0 bases from V and 3 bases from J; bases unmatched to any gene: 14. This CDR3 comprises 18 residues. Germline CDR1 SGHRS, CDR2 YFSETQ. The CDR3 DNA reads TGCGCCAGCAGCTTGGGGGGGACTAGATTAATGGGGATCTACGAGCAGTACTTC. This encodes CASSLGGTRLMGIYEQYF.

The chain joins TRBV6-5 to TRBJ2-7; D gene uncertain. The CDR3 covers 15 residues. Germline CDR1 is MNHEY and CDR2 is SVGAGI. V lost 0 bases and J lost 2, with 11 bases in between. CDR3 coding DNA: TGTGCCAGCAGTTACTCGAGCGCCTACACCTACGAGCAGTACTTC. Its protein is CASSYSSAYTYEQYF.

This chain uses TRBV7-2 with TRBJ2-1, with D perhaps TRBD2 (6 bases). Germline lookup yields CDR1 SGHTA and CDR2 FQGNSA. This CDR3 region has 13 residues. With 0 bases removed from V and 9 bases from J, the gap between germline ends came to 9 bases. Written as DNA, the CDR3 is TGTGCCAGCAGCTTAGCGGAGGGCTCTGAGCAGTTCTTC. The encoded protein is CASSLAEGSEQFF. Filled out from reference TRBV7-2 and TRBJ2-1, the complete variable domain reads GAGVSQSPSNKVTEKGKDVELRCDPISGHTALYWYRQSLGQGLEFLIYFQGNSAPDKSGLPSDRFSAERTGGSVSTLTIQRTQQEDSAVYLCASSLAEGSEQFFGPGTRLTVL.

The V call is TRBV9, the J call TRBJ2-1; D is possibly TRBD1 (5 bases). The CDR3 consists of 16 residues. The germline V and J ends were trimmed by 1 base and 0 bases, with 11 bases remaining between them. The germline V gene encodes CDR1 SGDLS and CDR2 YYNGEE. The CDR3 sequence is CASSVSGRASYNEQFF. For the CDR3, the DNA is TGTGCCAGCAGCGTATCGGGCAGGGCCTCCTACAATGAGCAGTTCTTC. The full variable domain, with the rest looked up from reference TRBV9 and TRBJ2-1, is DSGVTQTPKHLITATGQRVTLRCSPRSGDLSVYWYQQSLDQGLQFLIQYYNGEERAKGNILERFSAQQFPDLHSELNLSSLELGDSALYFCASSVSGRASYNEQFFGPGTRLTVL.

J is TRBJ2-3 and V is TRBV7-6; 12 nucleotides align to TRBD2. The CDR3 runs 16 residues. The V gene's germline CDR1 is SGHVS and CDR2 FNYEAQ. J was trimmed by 6 bases and V by 4 bases; bases with no gene match: 8. The CDR3 DNA is TGTGCCAGCAGCTCTATGACTAGCGGGAGTGTGGATACGCAGTATTTT. It specifies CASSSMTSGSVDTQYF.

V gene TRBV15 combines with J gene TRBJ2-7; 12 positions agree with TRBD2. The germline CDR1 and CDR2 sequences are LNHNV and YYDKDF (reference sequence). The CDR3 is made up of 16 amino acids. With V trimmed by 1 base and J by 4 bases, 5 bases remained unmatched. DNA for the CDR3: TGTGCCACCAGCAGAGGGCTAGCGGGGGGGCAGTACGAGCAGTACTTC. Translation gives CATSRGLAGGQYEQYF.

This clone has only one observation. V is TRBV9 and J is TRBJ2-2, with D uncertain. The germline CDR1 and CDR2 sequences are SGDLS and YYNGEE. The V end lost 0 bases, the J end lost 3 bases, and 6 bases lay between the germline ends. The CDR3 totals 14 residues. CDR3 DNA sequence: TGTGCCAGCAGCGTAGCTAGTTACACCGGGGAGCTGTTTTTT. As protein: CASSVASYTGELFF. Variable domain in full (rest from reference TRBV9 and TRBJ2-2): DSGVTQTPKHLITATGQRVTLRCSPRSGDLSVYWYQQSLDQGLQFLIQYYNGEERAKGNILERFSAQQFPDLHSELNLSSLELGDSALYFCASSVASYTGELFFGEGSRLTVL.

The chain joins TRBV28 to TRBJ2-1; 7 bases are shared with TRBD1. The CDR3 has 15 residues. The germline CDR1 and CDR2 sequences are MDHEN and SYDVKM. V dropped 4 bases and J dropped 7; count of bases not matched to a gene: 10. DNA for the CDR3: TGTGCCAGCAGTTCACCCCAGGGGGTTGCTAATGAGCAGTTCTTC. The encoded protein is CASSSPQGVANEQFF.

J is TRBJ2-7 and V is TRBV10-3; D call uncertain. CDR1 and CDR2 (germline): ENHRY, SYGVKD. V shed 2 bases and J shed 0 bases, with 8 bases lying between them. The CDR3 has 14 amino acids. CDR3 in amino acids: CAISEADSSYEQYF. Here the CDR3 DNA reads TGTGCCATCAGTGAGGCCGATAGCTCCTACGAGCAGTACTTC.

This chain connects TRBV4-3 to TRBJ2-1, with TRBD2 matching over 12 bases. Germline V gene data show CDR1 as LGHNA and CDR2 as YSLEER. The V and J ends lost 0 bases and 7 bases, in that order; junction bases with no gene match: 7. This CDR3 is 17 amino acids long. For the CDR3, the DNA is TGCGCCAGCAGCCAAGACTCGACTAGCGGGAGAACAAATGAGCAGTTCTTC. Amino acid sequence: CASSQDSTSGRTNEQFF.

The V and J genes are TRBV30 and TRBJ1-3; D remains unclear. The CDR3 extends over 15 amino acids. Germline CDR1 GTSNPN, CDR2 SVGIG (reference sequence). V was clipped by 2 bases and J by 0 bases, with 11 bases between them. CDR3 loop: CAWSSPGSSGNTIYF. CDR3 DNA: TGTGCCTGGAGTAGCCCGGGGAGCTCTGGAAACACCATATATTTT. Combining the CDR3 with reference TRBV30 and TRBJ1-3 gives the whole variable domain SQTIHQWPATLVQPVGSPLSLECTVEGTSNPNLYWYRQAAGRGLQLLFYSVGIGQISSEVPQNLSASRPQDRQFILSSKKLLLSDSGFYLCAWSSPGSSGNTIYFGEGSWLTVV.

The rearrangement joins TRBV6-6 to TRBJ1-3, with D unclear. V lost 2 bases and J 7 bases, leaving 9 bases between the germline ends. This CDR3 contains 13 residues. The germline V gene encodes CDR1 MNHNY and CDR2 SVGAGI (reference sequence). The CDR3 DNA follows: TGTGCCAGCAGTTACCCGGGTGGTAACACCATATATTTT. This gives the protein CASSYPGGNTIYF.

The chain uses TRBV4-1 and TRBJ1-3; 9 positions match TRBD1. CDR3 length equals 17 residues. Germline loops: CDR1 MGHRA, CDR2 YSYEKL. V lost 2 bases and J lost 0; bases outside the gene matches: 5. The CDR3 loop is CASSQTATGGSGNTIYF. CDR3 DNA: TGCGCCAGCAGCCAAACGGCGACAGGGGGCTCTGGAAACACCATATATTTT.

This chain connects TRBV2 to TRBJ2-7; 8 bases line up with TRBD2. V was pared by 8 bases and J by 2 bases, with 5 bases of the junction left unmatched. From germline, CDR1 is SNHLY and CDR2 FYNNEI. This CDR3 has 13 amino acids. CDR3 DNA: TGTGCCAGCGGACGGGGGGGGCCCTACGAGCAGTACTTC. Protein product: CASGRGGPYEQYF.

This clone was picked up one time. The chain is built from TRBV19 and TRBJ1-5; 9 bases are a match to TRBD1. Trimming removed 6 bases from V and 6 bases from J; junction bases left unmatched: 15. The CDR3 has 17 residues. Germline CDR1 LNHDA, CDR2 SQIVND (reference sequence). The CDR3 sequence: CASRAGQGNTRGQPQHF. CDR3 in DNA: TGTGCCAGTAGAGCGGGACAGGGTAACACTAGGGGTCAGCCCCAGCATTTT.

V is TRBV5-1 and J is TRBJ1-5; D is possibly TRBD1 (5 bases). V lost 5 bases, J lost 0 bases, and 15 bases lay in between. Germline CDR1 SGHRS, CDR2 YFSETQ. This CDR3 comprises 16 residues. The CDR3, as DNA: TGCGCCAGCAGAATGGATCCAGGGAATAGCAATCAGCCCCAGCATTTT. It specifies CASRMDPGNSNQPQHF.

This clone was seen a handful of times. V is TRBV7-3 and J is TRBJ2-1, with TRBD2 matching 8 bases. With 5 bases clipped from V and 4 bases from J, the junction kept 4 bases outside the gene matches. Germline CDR1 is SGHTA and CDR2 is FQGTGA. The CDR3 consists of 14 residues. CDR3 protein: CASSPGGAYNEQFF. Written as DNA, the CDR3 is TGTGCCAGCAGCCCCGGGGGGGCGTACAATGAGCAGTTCTTC.

The chain combines TRBV6-5 with TRBJ2-1; D not certain. Germline lookup yields CDR1 MNHEY and CDR2 SVGAGI. Trimming removed 2 bases at V and 0 bases at J, with 11 bases between. The CDR3 has 16 amino acids. CDR3 sequence (DNA): TGTGCCAGCAGTTACAATTGGCTGGCCTCCTACAATGAGCAGTTCTTC. Residues: CASSYNWLASYNEQFF.

The chain links TRBV19 to TRBJ2-7, with 8 bases matching TRBD1. The ends lost 6 bases at V and 2 bases at J; junction bases unmatched: 15. Germline V CDR1 and CDR2: LNHDA, SQIVND (reference sequence). The length of the CDR3 is 17 residues. The CDR3 DNA reads TGTGCCAGTAGCCCGGACAGGGCACAACCGGGGGCCTACGAGCAGTACTTC. Its translation: CASSPDRAQPGAYEQYF.

V usage is TRBV5-1 and J usage is TRBJ2-3; D is unclear. The ends were cut back, 2 bases at V and 0 bases at J, with 7 bases in the middle. Germline CDR1 is SGHRS and CDR2 is YFSETQ. The CDR3 is made up of 14 amino acids. CDR3 sequence reads: CASSLGVSTDTQYF. The DNA for the CDR3 is TGCGCCAGCAGCTTAGGAGTAAGCACAGATACGCAGTATTTT.